This T cell receptor (beta chain) was sequenced for a study of cytomegalovirus exposure and HLA in healthy donors. About the research overall: The study's early data release held 75 million to 95 million unique TCRs from HLA-typed donors.

CDR1 LNHDA and CDR2 SQIVND come from the germline V gene (reference sequence). CDR3 length: 14 amino acids. The V gene lost 3 bases and the J gene lost 0 bases, with 7 bases spanning the gap. Points from the study as a whole: It was likely that a cluster of highly shared sequence variants was a sequencing artifact. Donors belonging to an Asian-associated ancestry cluster reportedly showed fewer N-insertions in productive TCRs than the approximately 690-donor mean, according to what a later analysis found.

In the PCR, 60 Vbeta and 13 Jbeta primers were used. TCRdb keeps only in-frame clones here, not all; method: immunoSEQ multiplex PCR. This sample carries about 180,000 clones, approximately 83% of them seen once, and the ten largest clones take roughly 1.2%. In its sample, this clone was seen a few times. Its specificity is not known. Whereas donors were nominally healthy upon sampling, unrecorded immune exposures were probable. This chain uses TRBV19 with TRBJ2-3, with D unclear. The sample was PBMCs. The receptor was isolated from a boy aged 2 to 10 in good health and CMV-seronegative. Here the CDR3 DNA reads TGTGCCAGTAGTATCAGCGTTAGCACAGATACGCAGTATTTT. Translating it yields CASSISVSTDTQYF.